This T cell receptor beta chain was sequenced in a study of blood T cell repertoires in COVID-19. Study-wide background: Specimens from acute and convalescent COVID-19 originated in the United States, Italy and Spain. The analysed material was cDNA or gDNA that came from T cells, B-cell-depleted T cells, or PBMCs.

Original analysis: Amplification of reference gene primers was used by the study to estimate nucleated cell counts. TCRdb's table, derived via immunoSEQ multiplex PCR, lists solely in-frame clones and lacks some. V, J and clone size are those of that table, while D and trimming were read from the DNA. The repertoire includes about 490,000 clones, approximately 85% of them detected once, and about 3.2% sits in the top ten. CDR3 size: 15 residues. V was pared by 5 bases and J by 2 bases, with 8 bases of the junction left unmatched. From germline, CDR1 is SGHTA and CDR2 FQGNSA. The clonotype was recovered from a human donor in a cohort sampled during active COVID-19. The sample consisted of peripheral blood. J is TRBJ2-7 and V is TRBV7-2, with 8 bases fitting TRBD1. CDR3 region: CASSRAGTGPYEQYF. CDR3 DNA sequence: TGTGCCAGCAGCAGAGCCGGGACAGGCCCCTACGAGCAGTACTTC.